This T cell receptor (beta chain) was sequenced for a study of blood T cell repertoires in COVID-19. Clones were sequenced by immunoSEQ multiplex PCR, and TCRdb holds only the in-frame ones, with some missing. The table lists about 300,000 clones, nearly 90% of them singletons, with about 6% in the top ten. The CDR3 runs to 14 residues. The ends lost 4 bases at V and 2 bases at J; junction bases unmatched: 5. CDR1 is SGHRS and CDR2 is YFSETQ in the germline V gene. The specimen sequenced was PBMCs or T cells enriched from blood (not recorded which). The sequence derives from a woman between 25 and 40 years old who had recovered from COVID-19. The chain joins TRBV5-1 to TRBJ1-2; 7 bases map to TRBD1. The CDR3 region has the DNA TGCGCCAGCAGCCCTTCGACAGGGAACTATGGCTACACCTTC. Amino acid sequence: CASSPSTGNYGYTF.